This TCR beta chain was recovered during a study of T cells expressing NK-cell markers. Broader study findings: The same clonotypes also predominated in the CD3+CD56-NKG2C+ fraction of a handful of donors.

Following a re-call of the 5' RACE reads, TCRdb has one entry per CDR3 protein and lacks DNA. The sample table sets out 500,000 or so distinct CDR3 sequences. About this clonotype: Its target is not known.

The sample was blood T cells: a sorted CD56 or NKG2C T cell subset, CD4+ or CD8+ T cells, or bulk PBMC T cells (not recorded which). The TCR originated in a man aged 18 to 35 in good health.

CDR3 region: CASSLGPSGSGATGELFF. This chain connects TRBV5-1 to TRBJ2-2; TCRdb's D call of TRBD2 is untestable without DNA. Germline V gives CDR1 SGHRS, CDR2 YFSETQ. This CDR3 is built from 18 residues.